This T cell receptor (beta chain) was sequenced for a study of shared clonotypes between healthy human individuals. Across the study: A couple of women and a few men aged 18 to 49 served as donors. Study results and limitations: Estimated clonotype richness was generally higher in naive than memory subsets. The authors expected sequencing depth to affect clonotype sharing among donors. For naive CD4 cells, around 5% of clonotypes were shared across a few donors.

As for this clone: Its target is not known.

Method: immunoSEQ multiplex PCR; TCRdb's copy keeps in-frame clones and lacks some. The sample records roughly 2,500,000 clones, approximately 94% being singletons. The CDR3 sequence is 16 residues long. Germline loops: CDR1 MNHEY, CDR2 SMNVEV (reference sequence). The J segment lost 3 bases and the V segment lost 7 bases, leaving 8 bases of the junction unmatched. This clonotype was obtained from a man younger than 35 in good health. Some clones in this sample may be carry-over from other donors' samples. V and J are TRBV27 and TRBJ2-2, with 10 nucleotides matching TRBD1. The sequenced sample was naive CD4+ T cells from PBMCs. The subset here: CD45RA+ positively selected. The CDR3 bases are TGTGCCAGCACTCTACTGGGGACAGGGGACACCGGGGAGCTGTTTTTT. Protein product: CASTLLGTGDTGELFF.